A single sample gave rise to the 22 T cell receptor beta chains below, sequenced in a study of OX40 agonist ivuxolimab in advanced cancers. The protocol was immunoSEQ multiplex PCR, while the TCRdb copy is restricted to in-frame clones and leaves out a portion. Of about 75,000 clones detected, around 86% appear once; the ten largest clones hold about 8%. The sequencing here drew on CD4+ or CD8+ T cells sorted from blood, taken in a trial of the OX40 agonist ivuxolimab. The source is an adult with an advanced solid tumor such as melanoma, head and neck, liver or kidney cancer.

The gene calls are TRBV5-4 and TRBJ1-6; 7 bases map to TRBD1. This CDR3 has 17 residues. CDR1 and CDR2 (germline): SGHNT, YYREEE (reference sequence). Losses at the gene ends were 3 bases for V and 10 bases for J; bases not matched to a gene: 16. The CDR3 region is CASSSQTRQGRDSPLHF. The CDR3 DNA follows: TGTGCCAGCAGCTCTCAGACCCGACAGGGAAGAGACTCACCCCTCCACTTT.

V gene TRBV4-3 combines with J gene TRBJ1-2; 7 positions agree with TRBD1. V trimming: 2 bases; J trimming: 0 bases; junction bases outside the gene matches: 6. CDR1 is LGHNA, CDR2 YSLEER, per germline. There are 16 residues in the CDR3. CDR3 amino acids: CASSQQGDSSNYGYTF. The CDR3 DNA reads TGCGCCAGCAGCCAACAAGGGGACAGTTCTAACTATGGCTACACCTTC.

This chain links TRBV13 with TRBJ2-5, with 11 bases that match TRBD2. CDR1 PRHDT and CDR2 FYEKMQ come from the germline V gene (reference sequence). V shed 5 bases and J 3 bases; nucleotides not matched to a gene: 8. The CDR3 runs to 16 residues. The CDR3 DNA sequence: TGTGCCAGCAGCCAACCGGGACTAGCGGTAAAAGAGACCCAGTACTTC. It is translated as CASSQPGLAVKETQYF.

The CDR3 sequence is CVRSTDRRCPLYGYTF. The CDR3 DNA sequence: TGTGTCAGAAGCACCGACAGGCGCTGCCCCCTCTATGGCTACACCTTC. The chain uses TRBV7-5 and TRBJ1-2; the D call of TRBD1 is as the table states it, not checked on the DNA. TRBV7-5 is given as a pseudogene. CDR3 length: 16 amino acids.

This clone was seen only once. The chain employs TRBV7-3 and TRBJ1-1; 7 bases map to TRBD1. This CDR3 comprises 11 residues. J was trimmed by 8 bases and V by 4 bases; bases with no gene match: 1. CDR1 is SGHTA and CDR2 is FQGTGA in the germline V gene. CDR3 region: CASSSGQEAFF. CDR3 sequence (DNA): TGTGCCAGCAGCTCGGGACAGGAAGCTTTCTTT.

The chain links TRBV11-1 to TRBJ2-7; tentatively, D is TRBD1 (6 bases). V lost 5 bases and J lost 0, with 14 bases in between. Per germline, CDR1 SGHAT and CDR2 FQDESV (reference sequence). CDR3 length equals 15 residues. The CDR3 nucleotides are TGTGCCAGCAGCCGAAACCGGGACACCTCCTACGAGCAGTACTTC. Translation: CASSRNRDTSYEQYF.

This clone was seen once. This chain connects TRBV7-2 to TRBJ1-2; D ambiguous. V was cut by 2 bases and J by 0 bases, with 10 bases left in between. This CDR3 region has 15 residues. Germline CDR1 is SGHTA and CDR2 is FQGNSA. CDR3 sequence reads: CASSLSGLANYGYTF. In DNA form, the CDR3 reads TGTGCCAGCAGCTTATCGGGGTTAGCTAACTATGGCTACACCTTC. The variable domain in full, with the rest retrieved from reference TRBV7-2 and TRBJ1-2, is GAGVSQSPSNKVTEKGKDVELRCDPISGHTALYWYRQSLGQGLEFLIYFQGNSAPDKSGLPSDRFSAERTGGSVSTLTIQRTQQEDSAVYLCASSLSGLANYGYTFGSGTRLTVV.

The CDR3 sequence: CASSRTGGLQGTQYF. For the CDR3, the DNA is TGTGCCAGCAGTCGGACAGGGGGGCTTCAGGGGACCCAGTACTTC. This chain uses TRBV6-5 with TRBJ2-5; 10 positions agree with TRBD1. After removal of 5 bases from V and 7 bases from J, the junction contained 10 bases not matched to a gene. Germline assignment: CDR1 MNHEY and CDR2 SVGAGI. The length of the CDR3 is 15 residues.

This chain joins TRBV28 and TRBJ2-2; D is possibly TRBD1 or TRBD2 (5 bases each). Looked up from germline, CDR1 is MDHEN and CDR2 is SYDVKM. The CDR3 length is 15 residues. Trimming took 5 bases from V and 3 from J, leaving 13 bases between them. The chain's CDR3 is CASSLPRGYTGELFF. The CDR3 DNA reads TGTGCCAGCAGTCTCCCCCGGGGCTACACCGGGGAGCTGTTTTTT.

This chain connects TRBV7-3 to TRBJ1-6; D may be TRBD1 (5 bases). CDR1 and CDR2 (germline): SGHTA, FQGTGA. The CDR3 has 14 residues. The V end was cut by 6 bases, the J end by 7 bases, with 13 bases between. The CDR3 region is CASSPGTANSPLHF. The CDR3 coding sequence is TGTGCCAGCAGTCCCGGGACGGCCAATTCACCCCTCCACTTT.

This clone was detected only once. The chain combines TRBV6-5 with TRBJ2-7; the match to TRBD2 covers 9 bases. The CDR3 runs to 15 residues. V shed 9 bases and J 3 bases; nucleotides not matched to a gene: 12. Looked up from germline, CDR1 is MNHEY and CDR2 is SVGAGI. The CDR3 sequence: CARAERTSERYEQYF. The CDR3 bases are TGTGCCAGGGCCGAACGGACTAGCGAGCGCTACGAGCAGTACTTC.

V is TRBV11-2 and J is TRBJ2-2; perhaps D is TRBD1 or TRBD2 (5 bases each). The germline V and J ends were trimmed by 1 base and 8 bases, with 11 bases remaining between them. Per the germline V gene, CDR1 is SGHAT and CDR2 is FQNNGV. The CDR3 is 14 residues long. As DNA, the CDR3 is TGTGCCAGCAGCTTAGGGGACCTCCGGGGGGAGCTGTTTTTT. Its protein product is CASSLGDLRGELFF.

V gene TRBV18 combines with J gene TRBJ1-2; D unclear. Trimming removed 3 bases from V and 2 bases from J, with 13 bases in between. Germline lookup yields CDR1 KGHSH and CDR2 LQKENI. This CDR3 region has 15 residues. The CDR3 loop reads CASSPSSTQNYGYTF. DNA of the CDR3: TGTGCCAGCTCACCGAGCAGTACTCAAAACTATGGCTACACCTTC.

This clone appeared once. CDR3 region: CASSLRGGLYNEQFF. CDR3 in DNA: TGTGCCAGCAGCTTGCGGGGGGGCCTCTACAATGAGCAGTTCTTC. The genes are TRBV5-8 and TRBJ2-1; 8 nucleotides agree with TRBD2. V shed 1 base, J shed 3 bases, and the junction held 3 bases outside the gene matches. The CDR3 length is 15 residues. CDR1 and CDR2 (germline): SGHTS, YDEGEE. The variable domain in full, completed from reference TRBV5-8 and TRBJ2-1, reads EAGVTQSPTHLIKTRGQQATLRCSPISGHTSVYWYQQALGLGLQFLLWYDEGEERNRGNFPPRFSGRQFPNYSSELNVNALELEDSALYLCASSLRGGLYNEQFFGPGTRLTVL.

V and J are TRBV2 and TRBJ2-3, with D possibly TRBD1 on 5 matching bases. V was pared by 8 bases and J by 5 bases, with 14 bases between. The CDR3 length is 13 residues. Germline CDR1 reads SNHLY; CDR2 reads FYNNEI. In nucleotides, the CDR3 is TGTGCCAGCCTTACAGGCGGAAAAGATACGCAGTATTTT. Translation: CASLTGGKDTQYF.

This clone was counted a few times. The rearrangement links TRBV4-3 to TRBJ1-4, with D possibly being TRBD1 (5 bases). CDR3 length: 15 amino acids. With 0 bases removed from V and 4 bases from J, the gap between germline ends came to 9 bases. Germline-derived CDR1 and CDR2 are LGHNA and YSLEER. DNA for the CDR3: TGCGCCAGCAGCCAAGATGGGGGGTTTAATGAAAAACTGTTTTTT. Translation: CASSQDGGFNEKLFF.

The chain links TRBV6-5 to TRBJ1-5; 7 bases match TRBD1. In germline, CDR1 is MNHEY, CDR2 SVGAGI. The CDR3 covers 14 residues. The V gene end was trimmed by 5 bases and the J gene end by 2 bases; junction bases not matched to a gene: 3. The CDR3 loop reads CASSRGQGNQPQHF. The DNA of the CDR3 is TGTGCCAGCAGTCGCGGACAGGGCAATCAGCCCCAGCATTTT.

The rearrangement links TRBV18 to TRBJ2-5; TRBD1 aligns across 7 bases. Losses at the gene ends were 6 bases for V and 1 base for J; bases not matched to a gene: 2. This CDR3 is built from 13 residues. Germline CDR1 KGHSH, CDR2 LQKENI. DNA for the CDR3: TGTGCCAGCTCTACAGGGGCCCAAGAGACCCAGTACTTC. Protein product: CASSTGAQETQYF.

The chain has TRBV5-1 and TRBJ2-1, with D unclear. CDR3 length: 15 amino acids. Trimming took 0 bases from V and 7 from J, leaving 14 bases between them. Germline V gene sequence: CDR1 SGHRS, CDR2 YFSETQ. The CDR3 nucleotides read TGCGCCAGCAGCTTGGGCCAGATCCAAGGGAATGAGCAGTTCTTC. Protein: CASSLGQIQGNEQFF.

V gene TRBV5-4 combines with J gene TRBJ2-3; 11 bases line up with TRBD2. This CDR3 spans 18 amino acids. Losses at the gene ends were 2 bases for V and 0 bases for J; bases not matched to a gene: 8. Per germline, CDR1 SGHNT and CDR2 YYREEE (reference sequence). CDR3 nucleotides: TGTGCCAGCAGCTTAGGGCTAGCGGGGGGACTAAGCACAGATACGCAGTATTTT. This translates into CASSLGLAGGLSTDTQYF.

V and J are TRBV27 and TRBJ2-7, with TRBD2 matching 8 bases. Germline trimming cut 2 bases from V and 3 bases from J; bases unmatched to any gene: 6. This CDR3 comprises 15 residues. Germline V gene data show CDR1 as MNHEY and CDR2 as SMNVEV (reference sequence). The CDR3 sequence is CASSLEAGVNYEQYF. Written as DNA, the CDR3 is TGTGCCAGCAGTTTAGAAGCGGGAGTTAACTACGAGCAGTACTTC.

J is TRBJ1-4 and V is TRBV7-9; a possible D gene is TRBD1 (5 bases). The V end was cut by 1 base, the J end by 0 bases, with 6 bases between. Germline CDR1 and CDR2: SEHNR and FQNEAQ (reference sequence). This CDR3 is 15 amino acids long. CDR3 sequence (DNA): TGTGCCAGCAGCTTAGACAGGCCAACTAATGAAAAACTGTTTTTT. Translating it yields CASSLDRPTNEKLFF.